The sequence of this TCR beta chain was determined in a study of blood T cell repertoires in COVID-19. The wider study: The United States, Italy and Spain provided the acute and convalescent COVID-19 samples.

Authors' analysis steps: The assay estimated nucleated cells by amplifying reference gene primers. Measured with immunoSEQ multiplex PCR; TCRdb has only the in-frame clones, and not every one. V and J calls and clone size are given by that table; D and trimming were obtained from the DNA. The table has tens of thousands of clones, more than 75% seen once. Germline assignment: CDR1 LNHDA and CDR2 SQIVND (reference sequence). Trimming removed 3 bases at V and 4 bases at J, with 22 bases between. This CDR3 is built from 18 residues. The chain joins TRBV19 to TRBJ1-5; TRBD1 might be the D (5 bases). The sample was peripheral blood. The sequence was obtained from a woman over 75 with acute or convalescent COVID-19. CDR3 amino acids: CASSISLRGTRGNQPQHF. Written as DNA, the CDR3 is TGTGCCAGTAGTATTTCTCTGAGAGGCACACGGGGGAATCAGCCCCAGCATTTT. Variable domain in full (rest from reference TRBV19 and TRBJ1-5): DGGITQSPKYLFRKEGQNVTLSCEQNLNHDAMYWYRQDPGQGLRLIYYSQIVNDFQKGDIAEGYSVSREKKESFPLTVTSAQKNPTAFYLCASSISLRGTRGNQPQHFGDGTRLSIL.